A single sample gave rise to the 18 T cell receptor beta chains below, sequenced in a study of identical twins. A single record per CDR3 protein comes from TCRdb applying MiXCR to the 5' RACE reads. Of about 790,000 distinct CDR3 sequences listed, 15% to 20% are singletons. These data were likewise used in another study, on T cells expressing NK-cell markers.

Sequenced sample: PBMCs. Source of these receptors: a woman between 18 and 30 years old in good health.

The sample holds a few counts of this clonotype. J is TRBJ2-6 and V is TRBV12-3 or TRBV12-4, with D maybe TRBD2 (6 bases). The V gene lost 9 bases and the J gene lost 1 base, with 10 bases spanning the gap. CDR3 size: 14 residues. CDR3 in DNA: TGTGCCAGTTCCGCGGGATCTGGGGCCAACGTCCTGACTTTC. Residues: CASSAGSGANVLTF.

In nucleotides, the CDR3 is TGTGCCAGCAGTGATCCGGGACAGGAACCCTACAATGAGCAGTTCTTC. Translation gives CASSDPGQEPYNEQFF. The rearrangement uses TRBV12-3 or TRBV12-4 and TRBJ2-1; 8 bases match TRBD1. This CDR3 has 16 amino acids. Unmatched junction bases numbered 8, after V lost 5 bases and J lost 2 bases.

This chain links TRBV5-1 with TRBJ2-7, with TRBD1 identical over 8 bases. After removal of 1 base from V and 6 bases from J, the junction contained 6 bases not matched to a gene. The CDR3 consists of 14 residues. Germline V CDR1 and CDR2: SGHRS, YFSETQ. CDR3 in amino acids: CASSLWQGASEQYF. The CDR3 DNA follows: TGCGCCAGCAGCTTGTGGCAGGGGGCTAGCGAGCAGTACTTC.

The chain carries TRBV27 and TRBJ2-1; either TRBD1 or TRBD2 may fit D (5 bases each). Deletions cut 4 bases from V and 4 bases from J, with 11 bases between. The CDR3 contains 14 residues. Germline V gene lookup returns CDR1 MNHEY and CDR2 SMNVEV (reference sequence). CDR3 in DNA: TGTGCCAGCAGTTACGGGGCAGGTTACAATGAGCAGTTCTTC. It yields the protein CASSYGAGYNEQFF.

This clonotype was observed a handful of times. V and J are TRBV7-9 and TRBJ2-1; tentatively, D is TRBD2 (7 bases). Germline V gene sequence: CDR1 SEHNR, CDR2 FQNEAQ (reference sequence). The CDR3 is 14 residues long. The V end was cut by 3 bases, the J end by 7 bases, with 13 bases between. CDR3 in DNA: TGTGCCAGCAGCTTTAACGGGGGGCGAAATGAGCAGTTCTTC. Its protein product is CASSFNGGRNEQFF.

This clonotype came up a few times. The chain has TRBV6-2 or TRBV6-3 and TRBJ2-7, with D tentatively TRBD2 (7 bases). There are 17 residues in the CDR3. The V gene lost 0 bases and the J gene lost 6 bases, with 21 bases spanning the gap. The germline V gene encodes CDR1 MNHEY and CDR2 SVGEGT. As DNA, the CDR3 is TGTGCCAGCAGTTACTCTTCATCCCGCCAGGGGAGGGGCGAGCAGTACTTC. It yields the protein CASSYSSSRQGRGEQYF.

This clonotype was detected only a few times. The V and J genes are TRBV6-1 and TRBJ2-1; D is undetermined. The germline V gene has CDR1 MNHNS and CDR2 SASEGT. This CDR3 region has 13 residues. The CDR3 nucleotides are TGTGTCCTGGAACTACCCTCCTACAATGAGCAGTTCTTC. It yields the protein CVLELPSYNEQFF.

This clonotype has a handful of counts. The rearrangement joins TRBV12-3 or TRBV12-4 to TRBJ1-1, with D possibly being TRBD1 (6 bases). V lost 6 bases and J 8 bases, leaving 10 bases between the germline ends. This CDR3 region has 11 residues. Here the CDR3 reads CASREGQEAFF. The CDR3 region has the DNA TGTGCCAGCAGAGAGGGACAAGAAGCTTTCTTT.

This chain links TRBV11-2 with TRBJ2-5; D is tentatively TRBD1 or TRBD2 (6 bases each). The length of the CDR3 is 17 residues. Per the germline V gene, CDR1 is SGHAT and CDR2 is FQNNGV. Between the trimmed V and J ends, which lost 0 bases and 5 bases, there was a span of 19 bases. The CDR3 bases are TGTGCCAGCAGCTTAGAGCTACAGGGAGGCGTTTTGGAGACCCAGTACTTC. It is translated as CASSLELQGGVLETQYF.

This clonotype was seen only a few times. The CDR3 sequence: CSVVRGTGQRDTQYF. The CDR3 DNA follows: TGCAGCGTCGTCCGAGGGACAGGGCAAAGAGATACGCAGTATTTT. This chain connects TRBV29-1 to TRBJ2-3; TRBD1 matches 9 bases. V shed 6 bases, J shed 5 bases, and the junction held 12 bases outside the gene matches. Germline CDR1 reads SQVTM; CDR2 reads ANQGSEA. CDR3 length equals 15 residues.

This chain uses TRBV2 with TRBJ2-7; D is tentatively TRBD1 or TRBD2 (5 bases each). Trimming cost V 8 bases and J 5 bases, with 16 bases left between them. The CDR3 loop spans 13 amino acids. Per the germline V gene, CDR1 is SNHLY and CDR2 is FYNNEI. In DNA, the CDR3 is TGTGCCAGCGGGGGTGAGAGCCTAAACGAGCAGTACTTC. Translated, it gives CASGGESLNEQYF.

The chain carries TRBV6-1 and TRBJ2-7; 9 bases match TRBD2. Germline V gives CDR1 MNHNS, CDR2 SASEGT. V shed 6 bases and J 2 bases; nucleotides not matched to a gene: 5. The CDR3 contains 14 residues. The CDR3 DNA is TGTGCCAGCAGGCGGGGACTAGCCCCCTACGAGCAGTACTTC. Translating gives CASRRGLAPYEQYF.

The chain links TRBV12-3 or TRBV12-4 to TRBJ1-1; weak D call: TRBD1 (5 bases). This CDR3 comprises 14 residues. Trimming left V 1 base short and J 5 bases short, with 11 bases between. The CDR3 protein is CASSLGGGVTEAFF. The CDR3 DNA sequence: TGTGCCAGCAGTTTAGGGGGGGGAGTTACTGAAGCTTTCTTT.

The table lists this clonotype with a few counts. The gene calls are TRBV9 and TRBJ1-6; 10 positions match TRBD1. CDR3 size: 15 residues. V lost 4 bases to trimming and J lost 5 bases; unmatched junction nucleotides: 3. The germline gives CDR1 SGDLS, CDR2 YYNGEE. CDR3 in DNA: TGTGCCAGCAGCACCGGGACAGGGGATAATTCACCCCTCCACTTT. Translated: CASSTGTGDNSPLHF.

This clonotype was detected once. The chain has TRBV5-1 and TRBJ2-6; D perhaps matches TRBD1 (6 bases). V was pared by 0 bases and J by 0 bases, with 13 bases between. This CDR3 is built from 18 residues. Germline V CDR1 and CDR2: SGHRS, YFSETQ. The CDR3 bases are TGCGCCAGCAGCTTGGCTGCGACAGGCTTCTCTGGGGCCAACGTCCTGACTTTC. Translation gives CASSLAATGFSGANVLTF.

This clonotype was counted between two and nine times. This chain connects TRBV25-1 to TRBJ2-1; possibly TRBD1 or TRBD2 for D (6 bases each). CDR3 size: 13 residues. Trimming left V 0 bases short and J 8 bases short, with 8 bases between. The germline V gene encodes CDR1 MGHDK and CDR2 SYGVNS. The CDR3 is CASSEYGGDEQFF. The CDR3 DNA reads TGTGCCAGCAGTGAATACGGGGGCGATGAGCAGTTCTTC.

This clonotype turned up a few times. The J gene is TRBJ1-1, the V gene TRBV4-2, with a tentative D call TRBD1 (6 bases). The V gene lost 5 bases and the J gene lost 4 bases, with 17 bases spanning the gap. Germline-derived CDR1 and CDR2 are LGHNA and YNFKEQ. The CDR3 covers 15 residues. The CDR3 DNA follows: TGTGCCAGCAGCAACAACAGGGTTCATGGCACTGAAGCTTTCTTT. Residues: CASSNNRVHGTEAFF.

This clonotype was counted only a few times. In DNA, the CDR3 is TGTGCCAGCAGTTTACTGTTCGAGCAGTACTTC. Translating gives CASSLLFEQYF. J is TRBJ2-7 and V is TRBV12-3 or TRBV12-4; D gene ambiguous. The CDR3 is made up of 11 amino acids. V was shortened by 2 bases and J by 6 bases, with 5 bases between the two germline ends.